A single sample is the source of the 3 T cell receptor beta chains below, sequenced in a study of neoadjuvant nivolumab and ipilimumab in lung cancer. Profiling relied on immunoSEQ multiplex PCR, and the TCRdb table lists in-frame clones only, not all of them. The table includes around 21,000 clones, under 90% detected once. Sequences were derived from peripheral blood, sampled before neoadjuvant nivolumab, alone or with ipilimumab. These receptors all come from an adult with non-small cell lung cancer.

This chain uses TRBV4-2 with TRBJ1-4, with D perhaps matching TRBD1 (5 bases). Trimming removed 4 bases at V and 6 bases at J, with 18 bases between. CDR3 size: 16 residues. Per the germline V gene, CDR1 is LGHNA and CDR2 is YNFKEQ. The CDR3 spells CASSPGTRATDEKLFF. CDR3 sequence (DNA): TGTGCCAGCAGCCCAGGAACCAGGGCGACGGATGAAAAACTGTTTTTT.

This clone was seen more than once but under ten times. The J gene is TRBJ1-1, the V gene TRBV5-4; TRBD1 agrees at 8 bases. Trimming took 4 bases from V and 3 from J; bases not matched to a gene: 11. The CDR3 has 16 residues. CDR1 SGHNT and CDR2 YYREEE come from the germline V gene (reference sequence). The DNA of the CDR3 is TGTGCCAGCAGCCCAGCCGACAGGGGACTGTACACTGAAGCTTTCTTT. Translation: CASSPADRGLYTEAFF.

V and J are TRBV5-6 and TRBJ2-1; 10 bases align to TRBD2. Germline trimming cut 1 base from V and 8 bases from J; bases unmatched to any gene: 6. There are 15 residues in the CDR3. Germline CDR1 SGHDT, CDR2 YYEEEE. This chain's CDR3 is CASSLLAGVLDEQFF. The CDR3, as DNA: TGTGCCAGCAGCTTGCTAGCGGGAGTATTGGATGAGCAGTTCTTC. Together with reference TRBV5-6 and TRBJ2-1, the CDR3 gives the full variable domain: DAGVTQSPTHLIKTRGQQVTLRCSPKSGHDTVSWYQQALGQGPQFIFQYYEEEERQRGNFPDRFSGHQFPNYSSELNVNALLLGDSALYLCASSLLAGVLDEQFFGPGTRLTVL.